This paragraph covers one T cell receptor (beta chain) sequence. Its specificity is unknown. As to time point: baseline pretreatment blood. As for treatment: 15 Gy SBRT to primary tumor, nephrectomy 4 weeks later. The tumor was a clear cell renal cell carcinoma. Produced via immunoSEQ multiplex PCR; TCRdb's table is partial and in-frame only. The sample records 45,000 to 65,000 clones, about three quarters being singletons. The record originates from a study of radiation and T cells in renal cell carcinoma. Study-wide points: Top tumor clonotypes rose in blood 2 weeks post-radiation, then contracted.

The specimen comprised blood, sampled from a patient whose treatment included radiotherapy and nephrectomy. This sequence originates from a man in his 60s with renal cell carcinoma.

In DNA, the CDR3 is TGCGCCAGCAGTGAGTCAGCCAGGGGGCCTGGAAACACCATATATTTT. Translation gives CASSESARGPGNTIYF. This chain joins TRBV10-1 and TRBJ1-3; 8 nucleotides match TRBD1. The V gene's germline CDR1 is WNHNN and CDR2 SYGVQD (reference sequence). J was trimmed by 2 bases and V by 0 bases; bases with no gene match: 3. The length of the CDR3 is 16 residues.